This T cell receptor beta chain was retrieved from a study of metastatic and nonmetastatic thyroid tumors. Looking at the study overall: The authors compared repertoires across blood and tumor or nodule tissue from malignant and benign thyroid patients. Study outcomes and limitations: In both blood and tumor samples, TCR beta diversity was reported significantly higher for malignant than benign nodules.

Original data processing: A classifier for distant metastasis in papillary thyroid cancer was constructed using CDR3 differences observed across clinicopathological groups. Via MiXCR, TCRdb re-called the PCR reads. It is TCRdb's table, rather than the study itself, that gives the V and J calls and clone size. The table has 30,000 to 35,000 clones, around 20% seen once. Not a single patient had been given any form of treatment at any point before undergoing thyroid surgery. A note on this clone: No antigen is known for it.

This CDR3 region has 16 residues. V lost 1 base and J lost 6, with 19 bases in between. Germline V gene lookup returns CDR1 SGHAT and CDR2 FQNNGV. The clonotype was recovered from a female donor with papillary thyroid cancer or a benign thyroid nodule (not recorded which). Some clones in this sample may be carry-over from other donors' samples. The V gene is TRBV11-2, the J gene TRBJ2-7, with D unresolved. Sequencing was done on a sample of blood. CDR3 region: CASSLGGVEIPFEQYF. The CDR3 DNA is TGTGCCAGCAGCTTAGGAGGTGTGGAAATTCCATTCGAGCAGTACTTC. Looking up the rest from reference TRBV11-2 and TRBJ2-7 gives the full variable domain: EAGVAQSPRYKIIEKRQSVAFWCNPISGHATLYWYQQILGQGPKLLIQFQNNGVVDDSQLPKDRFSAERLKGVDSTLKIQPAKLEDSAVYLCASSLGGVEIPFEQYFGPGTRLTVT.